Given below is one T cell receptor beta chain in context. In the study's own analysis: Amplifying reference gene primers gave estimates of nucleated cell counts. The repertoire was sequenced with immunoSEQ multiplex PCR; TCRdb's copy has only in-frame clones and lacks some. V, J and clone size derive from that table, while D and trimming were established from the DNA sequence. Here the sample spans 200,000 to 300,000 clones, approximately 83% being singletons. These data are taken from a study of blood T cell repertoires in COVID-19. Study information: Samples of COVID-19 (acute and convalescent) were obtained from the United States, Italy and Spain. T cells, B-cell-depleted T cells, or PBMCs supplied cDNA or gDNA.

The CDR3 is 14 residues long. Per the germline V gene, CDR1 is SGHAT and CDR2 is FQNNGV. J lost 6 bases, V lost 4 bases, and 5 bases had no gene match. Sequencing was carried out using peripheral blood. This TCR derives from a man younger than 45 who had recovered from COVID-19. The chain carries TRBV11-2 and TRBJ2-2; 7 positions match TRBD2. This CDR3 reads CASSSLGGAGELFF. Written as DNA, the CDR3 is TGTGCCAGCAGCTCGCTGGGGGGGGCCGGGGAGCTGTTTTTT. The full variable domain, rest sourced from reference TRBV11-2 and TRBJ2-2, is EAGVAQSPRYKIIEKRQSVAFWCNPISGHATLYWYQQILGQGPKLLIQFQNNGVVDDSQLPKDRFSAERLKGVDSTLKIQPAKLEDSAVYLCASSSLGGAGELFFGEGSRLTVL.